This is a list of T cell receptor beta chains from one sample in a study of T cell changes during pregnancy in multiple sclerosis. Sequencing used immunoSEQ multiplex PCR; TCRdb keeps in-frame clones, though not all of them. Of 95,000 to 110,000 clones in the sample, 85% to 95% were seen once. Sequenced material: peripheral blood, taken after pregnancy. Receptor source: a female donor with multiple sclerosis, enrolled in a pregnancy study. The CDR3 runs from the conserved cysteine through the conserved F or W. A D gene is named only where the DNA matches it firmly. Rows may omit the clone size; those that give it use once, few, many or a size class.

j_call clone_size v_call d_call cdr3_nt cdr3_aa
TRBJ2-7 - TRBV19 TRBD2 TGTGCCAGTAGTATACTAGCGGGGGGAACCTACGAGCAGTACTTC CASSILAGGTYEQYF
TRBJ2-5 - TRBV19 - TGTGCCAGTTCTCGGGGGCAAGAGACCCAGTACTTC CASSRGQETQYF
TRBJ2-1 - TRBV6-4 - TGTGCCAGCAGACGGACAAATTTATCATCAATGGGTGAGCAGTTCTTC CASRRTNLSSMGEQFF
TRBJ2-5 - TRBV7-8 TRBD2 TGTGCCAGCAGCTCCAGGACTAGCGGGAGGGAAGAGACCCAGTACTTC CASSSRTSGREETQYF
TRBJ2-1 - TRBV19 - TGTGCCAGTAGTACGGGAGTCCATGAGCAGTTCTTC CASSTGVHEQFF
TRBJ1-2 - TRBV10-3 TRBD1 TGTGCCATCAGACCGGGACAGGGTACGACCAAATCCAACTATGGCTACACCTTC CAIRPGQGTTKSNYGYTF
TRBJ2-3 once TRBV5-1 - TGCGCCAGCAGCTACGTAGGACAATCTCATGTGGTGAATACGCAGTATTTT CASSYVGQSHVVNTQYF
TRBJ2-7 once TRBV5-5 TRBD1 TGTGCCAGCAGCGTGACAGGGGATATCCCCTACGAGCAGTACTTC CASSVTGDIPYEQYF
TRBJ2-6 - TRBV9 - TGTGCCAGCAGCGAGAGGGCAGGCCGCTCTGGGGCCAACGTCCTGACTTTC CASSERAGRSGANVLTF
TRBJ1-1 - TRBV5-1 - TGCGCCAGCAGCGCGGGAACTGAAGCTTTCTTT CASSAGTEAFF
TRBJ2-1 - TRBV19 TRBD1 TGTGCCAGTAGTCAGACCGGACAGGGGGGATACAATGAGCAGTTCTTC CASSQTGQGGYNEQFF
TRBJ2-7 - TRBV5-6 TRBD2 TGTGCCAGCAGCTTTGGGCTAGCGGGAGACTACGAGCAGTACTTC CASSFGLAGDYEQYF
TRBJ1-3 - TRBV7-9 - TGTGCCAGCAGCCCGCTTAGACAGGTTTCTGGAAACACCATATATTTT CASSPLRQVSGNTIYF
TRBJ1-1 - TRBV4-1 - TGCGCCAGCAGCCACAAGACGGGAGAAGCTTTCTTT CASSHKTGEAFF
TRBJ2-1 - TRBV27 - TGTGCCAGCCGCACAGGTTACAATGAGCAGTTCTTC CASRTGYNEQFF
TRBJ2-7 - TRBV7-9 TRBD1 TGTGCCAGCACCGTCACGACCGGGACAGGGAACGTCGAGCAGTACTTC CASTVTTGTGNVEQYF
TRBJ1-5 few TRBV9 TRBD1 TGTGCCAGCAGCCGAGGACAGGGTGGTCAGCCCCAGCATTTT CASSRGQGGQPQHF
TRBJ1-2 once TRBV28 - TGTGCCAGCAGAGGGAGTTCCTATGGCTACACCTTC CASRGSSYGYTF
TRBJ1-5 - TRBV2 TRBD1 TGTGCCAGCAGGCCGGGACAGTCGTTTCAGCCCCAGCATTTT CASRPGQSFQPQHF
TRBJ2-1 - TRBV7-9 - TGTGCCAGCAGCTTAGGTCTAGCGTACAATGAGCAGTTCTTC CASSLGLAYNEQFF
TRBJ1-1 - TRBV6-5 - TGTGCCAGCAGCCCCGTCGGCGGGACTGAAGCTTTCTTT CASSPVGGTEAFF
TRBJ2-3 - TRBV18 TRBD2 TGTGCCAGCTCACTCCCCGGGACTAGCGAGTATTTT CASSLPGTSEYF
TRBJ1-2 - TRBV2 - TGTGCCAGCAATAAACGCACCGGGTTCCCCCCATTTAACTATGGCTACACCTTC CASNKRTGFPPFNYGYTF
TRBJ1-1 - TRBV7-9 TRBD1 TGTGCCAGCAGCTCGGGACAGGGGGCGCACACTGAAGCTTTCTTT CASSSGQGAHTEAFF
TRBJ2-7 - TRBV6-6 TRBD2 TGTGCCAGCAAGGGGACTAGCGGTGCCTTCGAGCAGTACTTC CASKGTSGAFEQYF
TRBJ2-2 - TRBV7-2 - TGTGCCAGCAGTTACGTGTTATTCGGGTCCGCCGGGGAGCTGTTTTTT CASSYVLFGSAGELFF
TRBJ2-7 - TRBV2 - TGTGCCAGCGAGCGGCAAGCACGCGGAGCGGTCCGGCCGGAGCAGTACTTC CASERQARGAVRPEQYF
TRBJ1-2 - TRBV25-1 - TGTGCCAGCAGTCCAACCGGGACTTTCGCATGGAACTATGGCTACACCTTC CASSPTGTFAWNYGYTF
TRBJ2-1 - TRBV9 TRBD1 TGTGCCAGCAGCCCTGGGGACAGACCCTACAATGAGCAGTTCTTC CASSPGDRPYNEQFF
TRBJ2-3 - TRBV2 - TGTGCCAGCAGTGCGACAGATACGCAGTATTTT CASSATDTQYF
TRBJ1-1 - TRBV19 - TGTGCCAGTAGGGACACCTCGATGAACACTGAAGCTTTCTTT CASRDTSMNTEAFF
TRBJ2-7 - TRBV4-2 - TGTGCCAGCAGCCCCCGGGGTTGGGGAGCCTCCTACGAGCAGTACTTC CASSPRGWGASYEQYF
TRBJ1-6 - TRBV7-8 - TGTGCCAGCAGCTTAGGAGGCCTAGGTAATTCACCCCTCCACTTT CASSLGGLGNSPLHF
TRBJ2-5 - TRBV18 - TGTGCCAGCTCGCTAAGACAGGAACAAGAGACCCAGTACTTC CASSLRQEQETQYF
TRBJ1-1 - TRBV7-9 - TGTGCCAGCAGCCAAACGGACAGTTTGAACACTGAAGCTTTCTTT CASSQTDSLNTEAFF
TRBJ2-3 - TRBV5-4 TRBD2 TGTGCCAGCAGCTTGGAAGCGGGAGTTCTGTATTTT CASSLEAGVLYF
TRBJ2-2 - TRBV10-3 - TGTGCCATCAGGATACAGGGCGGGACCGGGGAGCTGTTTTTT CAIRIQGGTGELFF
TRBJ2-7 - TRBV4-2 TRBD2 TGTGCCAGCAGCGATCGCTTAGCGGGGTCCCCCCACGAGCAGTACTTC CASSDRLAGSPHEQYF
TRBJ2-2 - TRBV4-2 TRBD2 TGTGCCAGCAGCCAAGAAGTCCCCACACGGGTAGCGGGGGGACATAACACCGGGGAGCTGTTTTTT CASSQEVPTRVAGGHNTGELFF
TRBJ2-1 - TRBV4-1 TRBD2 TGCGCCAGCAGCCAAGATAGGGATGGGAGGGGTGAGCAGTTCTTC CASSQDRDGRGEQFF
TRBJ2-7 - TRBV7-8 - TGTGCCAGCAGCTTAGCGGGAGCGATGTATAACGAGCAGTACTTC CASSLAGAMYNEQYF
TRBJ1-6 - TRBV7-2 - TGTGCCAGCAGCCTCGCCAGGGGCCCTCCTCCCCTCCACTTT CASSLARGPPPLHF
TRBJ1-2 - TRBV19 TRBD1 TGTGCCAGTAAGGAGACAGGGGGATTCAGACGCTATGGCTACACCTTC CASKETGGFRRYGYTF
TRBJ2-2 - TRBV27 TRBD2 TGTGCCAGCAGTGGTAGCGGGAGGGCCAAAGGGGAGCTGTTTTTT CASSGSGRAKGELFF
TRBJ1-2 - TRBV5-6 - TGTGCCAGCAGCTTGGTACGGGGGGACTATGGCTACACCTTC CASSLVRGDYGYTF